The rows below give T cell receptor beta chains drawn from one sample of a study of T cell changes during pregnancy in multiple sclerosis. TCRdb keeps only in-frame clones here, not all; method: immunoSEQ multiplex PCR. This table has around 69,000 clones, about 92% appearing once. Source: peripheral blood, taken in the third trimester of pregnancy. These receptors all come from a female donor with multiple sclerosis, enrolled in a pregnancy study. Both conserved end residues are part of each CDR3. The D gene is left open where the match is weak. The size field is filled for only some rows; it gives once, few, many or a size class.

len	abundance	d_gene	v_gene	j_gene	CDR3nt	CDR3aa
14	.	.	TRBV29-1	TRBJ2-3	TGCAGCGTTGATACAGGTGTTGGTGCAGATACGCAGTATTTT	CSVDTGVGADTQYF
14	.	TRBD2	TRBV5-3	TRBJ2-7	TGTGCCACCGATTATAGCGGGAGGGCCTACGAGCAGTACTTC	CATDYSGRAYEQYF
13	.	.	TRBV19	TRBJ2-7	TGTGCCAGTAGTTTTCAGGGATCCTACGAGCAGTACTTC	CASSFQGSYEQYF
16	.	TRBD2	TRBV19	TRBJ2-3	TGTGCCAGTAGCCAAACTAGCGGGAGGGCCACAGATACGCAGTATTTT	CASSQTSGRATDTQYF
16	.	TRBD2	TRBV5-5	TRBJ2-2	TGTGCCAGCAGCTTGGAATGGCGGGAGGCCGCCGGGGAGCTGTTTTTT	CASSLEWREAAGELFF
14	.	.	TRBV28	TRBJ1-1	TGTGCCAGCAGAACAGGTTTTTCTGGGACTGAAGCTTTCTTT	CASRTGFSGTEAFF
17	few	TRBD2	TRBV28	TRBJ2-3	TGTGCCAGCAGCCCCGGCGGCAGCGGGAGGGCGACAGATACGCAGTATTTT	CASSPGGSGRATDTQYF
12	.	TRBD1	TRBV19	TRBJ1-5	TGTGCCAGTAAGGACAGGGTCAGGCCCCAGCATTTT	CASKDRVRPQHF
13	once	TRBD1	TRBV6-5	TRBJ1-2	TGTGCCAGCAGCAGGACAGGGGGAGATGGCTACACCTTC	CASSRTGGDGYTF
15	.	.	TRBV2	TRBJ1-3	TGTGCCAGCAGACCCACGGCCGTGCGGGGAAACACCATATATTTT	CASRPTAVRGNTIYF
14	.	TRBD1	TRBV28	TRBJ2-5	TGTGCCAGCAGCTCGGGACAGTGGTACGAGACCCAGTACTTC	CASSSGQWYETQYF
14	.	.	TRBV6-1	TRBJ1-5	TGTGCCAGCAGTGATTTGATTGTAGCTTGGTCCCAGCATTTT	CASSDLIVAWSQHF
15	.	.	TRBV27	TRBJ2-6	TGTGCCAGCAGTCGTAGGGGGACTGGGGCCAACGTCCTGACTTTC	CASSRRGTGANVLTF
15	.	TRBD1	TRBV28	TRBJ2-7	TGTGCCAGCAGTTTACCCGGGACAGGCCGTGGCGAGCAGTACTTC	CASSLPGTGRGEQYF
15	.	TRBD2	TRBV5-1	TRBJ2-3	TGCGCCAGCAGCAGCGGGGAGTTACGCACAGATACGCAGTATTTT	CASSSGELRTDTQYF
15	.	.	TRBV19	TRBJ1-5	TGTGCCAGTAGCCCCGGGACAAGGCCGGATCAGCCCCAGCATTTT	CASSPGTRPDQPQHF
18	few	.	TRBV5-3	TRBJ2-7	TGTGCCAGAAGCTTGGGCAAACCGGCTAGCGAATGCGCCTACGAGCAGTACTTC	CARSLGKPASECAYEQYF